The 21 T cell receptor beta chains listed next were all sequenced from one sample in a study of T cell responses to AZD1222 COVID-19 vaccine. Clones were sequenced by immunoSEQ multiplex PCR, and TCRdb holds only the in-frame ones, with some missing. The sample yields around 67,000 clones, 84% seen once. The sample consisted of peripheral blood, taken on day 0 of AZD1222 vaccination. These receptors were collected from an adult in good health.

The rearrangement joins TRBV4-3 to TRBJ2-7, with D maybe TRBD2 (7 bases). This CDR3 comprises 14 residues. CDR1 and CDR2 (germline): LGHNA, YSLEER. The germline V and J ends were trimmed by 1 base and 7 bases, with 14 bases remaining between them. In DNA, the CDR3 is TGCGCCAGCAGCCAAGTTGCGGGGGCTGGGGAGCAGTACTTC. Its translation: CASSQVAGAGEQYF.

CDR3 loop: CASSYTVDRGINGYTF. As DNA, the CDR3 is TGTGCCAGCAGTTACACGGTGGACAGGGGTATTAATGGCTACACCTTC. This sequence joins TRBV6-5 and TRBJ1-2; 9 nucleotides line up with TRBD1. V was pared by 2 bases and J by 6 bases, with 10 bases of the junction left unmatched. Germline-derived CDR1 and CDR2 are MNHEY and SVGAGI. The CDR3 has 16 amino acids.

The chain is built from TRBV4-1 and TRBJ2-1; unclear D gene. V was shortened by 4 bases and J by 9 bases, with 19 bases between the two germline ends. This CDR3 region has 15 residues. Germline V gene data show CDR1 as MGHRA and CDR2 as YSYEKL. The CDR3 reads CASSPLGLPSSEQFF. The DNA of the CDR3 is TGCGCCAGCAGCCCGTTGGGTCTACCTTCCAGTGAGCAGTTCTTC.

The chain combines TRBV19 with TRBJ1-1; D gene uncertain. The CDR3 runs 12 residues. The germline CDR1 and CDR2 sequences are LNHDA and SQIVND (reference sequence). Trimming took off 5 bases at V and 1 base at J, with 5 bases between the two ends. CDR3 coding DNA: TGTGCCAGTAGTGTCCAGAACACTGAAGCTTTCTTT. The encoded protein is CASSVQNTEAFF.

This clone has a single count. The CDR3 here is CASSHSGGQAEAFF. CDR3 coding DNA: TGCGCCAGCAGCCACTCGGGGGGGCAGGCTGAAGCTTTCTTT. The chain carries TRBV5-1 and TRBJ1-1; D may be TRBD1 (6 bases). Germline CDR1 is SGHRS and CDR2 is YFSETQ. The germline V and J ends were trimmed by 4 bases and 6 bases, with 16 bases remaining between them. This CDR3 is 14 amino acids long.

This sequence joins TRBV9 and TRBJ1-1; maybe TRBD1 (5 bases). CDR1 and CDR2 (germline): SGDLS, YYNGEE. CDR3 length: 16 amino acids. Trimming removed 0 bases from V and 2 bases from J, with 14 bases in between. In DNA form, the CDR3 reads TGTGCCAGCAGCGTAGTATCGGGGGGGTTTAACACTGAAGCTTTCTTT. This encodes CASSVVSGGFNTEAFF.

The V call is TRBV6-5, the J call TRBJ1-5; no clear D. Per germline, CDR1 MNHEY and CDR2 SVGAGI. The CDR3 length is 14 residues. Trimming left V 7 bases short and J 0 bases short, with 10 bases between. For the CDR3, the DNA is TGTGCCAGCACAGGAGACTATAGCAATCAGCCCCAGCATTTT. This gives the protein CASTGDYSNQPQHF.

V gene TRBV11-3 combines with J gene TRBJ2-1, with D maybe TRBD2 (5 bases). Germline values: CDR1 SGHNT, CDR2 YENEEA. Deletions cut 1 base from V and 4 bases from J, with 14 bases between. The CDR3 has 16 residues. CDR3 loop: CASSLGPSLRYNEQFF. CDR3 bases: TGTGCCAGCAGCTTAGGTCCTAGCCTCCGTTACAATGAGCAGTTCTTC.

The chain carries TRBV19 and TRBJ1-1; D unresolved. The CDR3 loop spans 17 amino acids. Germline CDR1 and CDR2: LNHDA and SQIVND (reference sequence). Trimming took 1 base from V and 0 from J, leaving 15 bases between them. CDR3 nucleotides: TGTGCCAGTAGTATAGCTTTGAGGGCAAGGGTGAACACTGAAGCTTTCTTT. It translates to CASSIALRARVNTEAFF.

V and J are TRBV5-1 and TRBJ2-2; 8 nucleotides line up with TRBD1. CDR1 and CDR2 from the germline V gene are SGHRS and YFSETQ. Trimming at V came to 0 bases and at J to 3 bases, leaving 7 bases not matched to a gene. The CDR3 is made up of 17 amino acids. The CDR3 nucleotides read TGCGCCAGCAGCTTGGGACAGGGGCTTTTGGACACCGGGGAGCTGTTTTTT. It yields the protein CASSLGQGLLDTGELFF.

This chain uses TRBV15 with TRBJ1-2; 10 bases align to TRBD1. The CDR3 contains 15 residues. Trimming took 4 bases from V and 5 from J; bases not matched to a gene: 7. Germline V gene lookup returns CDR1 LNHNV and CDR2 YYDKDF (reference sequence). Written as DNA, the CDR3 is TGTGCCACCAGCACTTTCCGGGACAGGGGTTATGGCTACACCTTC. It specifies CATSTFRDRGYGYTF.

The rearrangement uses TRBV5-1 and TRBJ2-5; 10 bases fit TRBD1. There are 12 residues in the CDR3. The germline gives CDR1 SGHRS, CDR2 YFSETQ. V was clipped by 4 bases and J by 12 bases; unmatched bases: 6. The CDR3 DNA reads TGCGCCAGCAGCCCCCGGGGGACAGGGGAGTACTTC. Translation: CASSPRGTGEYF.

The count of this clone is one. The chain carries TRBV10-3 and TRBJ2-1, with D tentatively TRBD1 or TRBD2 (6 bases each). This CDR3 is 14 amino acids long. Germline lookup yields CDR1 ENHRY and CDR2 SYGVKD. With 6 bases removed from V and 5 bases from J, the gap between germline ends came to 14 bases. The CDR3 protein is CAIRQTRGDNEQFF. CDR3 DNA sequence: TGTGCCATCAGACAAACGAGGGGGGACAATGAGCAGTTCTTC.

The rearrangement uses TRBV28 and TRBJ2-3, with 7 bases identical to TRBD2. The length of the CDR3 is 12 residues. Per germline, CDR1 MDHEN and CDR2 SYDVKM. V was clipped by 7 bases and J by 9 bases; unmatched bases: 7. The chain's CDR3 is CASTTMRGTQYF. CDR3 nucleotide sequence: TGTGCCAGCACCACCATGCGGGGGACGCAGTATTTT.

The CDR3 loop is CASSSRDSNTEAFF. The CDR3 nucleotides are TGTGCCAGCAGCTCGCGGGACAGCAACACTGAAGCTTTCTTT. The chain recombines TRBV11-2 with TRBJ1-1; 7 nucleotides match TRBD1. The ends lost 4 bases at V and 2 bases at J; junction bases unmatched: 4. Germline V gene data show CDR1 as SGHAT and CDR2 as FQNNGV. The CDR3 contains 14 residues.

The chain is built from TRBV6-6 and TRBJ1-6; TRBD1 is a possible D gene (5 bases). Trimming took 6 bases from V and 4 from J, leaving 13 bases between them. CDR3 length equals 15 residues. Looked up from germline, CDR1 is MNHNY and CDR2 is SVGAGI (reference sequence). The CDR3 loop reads CASRNPQDYNSPLHF. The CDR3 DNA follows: TGTGCCAGCAGGAACCCACAGGATTATAATTCACCCCTCCACTTT.

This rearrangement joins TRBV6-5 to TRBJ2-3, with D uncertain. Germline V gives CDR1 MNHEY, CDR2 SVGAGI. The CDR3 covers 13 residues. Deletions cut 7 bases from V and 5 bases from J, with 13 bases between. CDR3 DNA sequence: TGTGCCAGCACCCAGGACGCCCGAGATACGCAGTATTTT. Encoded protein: CASTQDARDTQYF.

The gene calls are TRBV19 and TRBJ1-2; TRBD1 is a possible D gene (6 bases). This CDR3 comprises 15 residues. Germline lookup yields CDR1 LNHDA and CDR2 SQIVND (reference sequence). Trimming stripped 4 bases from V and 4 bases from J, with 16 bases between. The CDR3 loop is CASSTDSAPPYGYTF. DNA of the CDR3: TGTGCCAGTAGTACGGACAGCGCGCCACCCTATGGCTACACCTTC.

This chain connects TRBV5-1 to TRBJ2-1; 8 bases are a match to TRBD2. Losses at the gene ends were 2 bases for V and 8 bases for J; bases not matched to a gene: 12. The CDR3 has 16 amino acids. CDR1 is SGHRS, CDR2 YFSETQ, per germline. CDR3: CASSFGASGFNDEQFF. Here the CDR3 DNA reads TGCGCCAGCAGCTTCGGGGCTAGCGGGTTCAACGATGAGCAGTTCTTC.

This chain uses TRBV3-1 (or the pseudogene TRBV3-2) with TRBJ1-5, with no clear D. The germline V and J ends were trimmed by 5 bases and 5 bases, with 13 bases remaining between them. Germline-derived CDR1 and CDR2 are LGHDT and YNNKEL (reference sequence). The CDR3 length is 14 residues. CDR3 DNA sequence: TGTGCCAGCAGCGAACGGCCGCGAGATCAGCCCCAGCATTTT. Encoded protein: CASSERPRDQPQHF.

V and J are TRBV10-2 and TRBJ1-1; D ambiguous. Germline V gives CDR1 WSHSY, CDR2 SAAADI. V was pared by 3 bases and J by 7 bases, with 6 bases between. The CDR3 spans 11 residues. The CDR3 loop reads CASSDHYEAFF. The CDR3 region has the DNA TGCGCCAGCAGTGACCACTATGAAGCTTTCTTT.